This T cell receptor beta chain was sequenced for a study of blood T cell repertoires in COVID-19. The CDR3 has 15 residues. V was shortened by 4 bases and J by 9 bases, with 20 bases between the two germline ends. Per germline, CDR1 SGDLS and CDR2 YYNGEE. In the authors' methods: Amplification of reference gene primers was used by the study to estimate nucleated cell counts. Data came from immunoSEQ multiplex PCR; TCRdb stores just in-frame clones and leaves some out. D and trimming were read from the DNA, whereas the V and J calls and clone size are those reported in that table. The sample contains around 330,000 clones, approximately 88% of which appear only once. Assignments of participants to cohorts depended upon their own reported clinical history.

The TCR originated in a woman aged 18-29 years who had recovered from COVID-19. Sequenced: PBMCs or T cells enriched from blood (not recorded which). The V call is TRBV9, the J call TRBJ2-1; a possible D gene is TRBD2 (5 bases). This CDR3 is CASSSPREGVSEQFF. The CDR3 bases are TGTGCCAGCAGCTCCCCCCGTGAGGGCGTAAGTGAGCAGTTCTTC. Looking up the rest from reference TRBV9 and TRBJ2-1 gives the full variable domain: DSGVTQTPKHLITATGQRVTLRCSPRSGDLSVYWYQQSLDQGLQFLIQYYNGEERAKGNILERFSAQQFPDLHSELNLSSLELGDSALYFCASSSPREGVSEQFFGPGTRLTVL.